This T cell receptor beta chain was retrieved from a study of T cells in Graves' hyperthyroidism and ophthalmopathy. Study context: Specimen type is peripheral blood, collected at initial diagnosis prior to any treatment.

Participants, patients aged 18 to 65, had newly diagnosed hyperthyroidism with a duration under 2 months. Exclusion criteria comprised uncontrolled infection, other autoimmune disease, pregnancy or lactation. Over 9 ml of fresh peripheral blood supplied the PBMCs. CDR1 DFQATT and CDR2 SNEGSKA come from the germline V gene (reference sequence). This CDR3 is built from 17 residues. The trim removed 0 bases at V and 3 bases at J, leaving 11 bases unmatched. This clonotype appeared many times. There were TCR beta CDR3 regions amplified from RNA transcripts. An initial round of RT-PCR targeting the TCR CDR3 relied on the HTBI primer set. TCRdb re-called the multiplex PCR reads through MiXCR, storing one row per CDR3 protein. The table lists about 400,000 distinct CDR3 sequences, roughly 13% of them singletons, with 5% to 6% in the top ten.

The source material was blood. The TCR sequence derives from a woman between 18 and 29 years old with Graves' hyperthyroidism. The chain uses TRBV20-1 and TRBJ2-1, with TRBD2 matching 7 bases. CDR3 protein: CSARDMPREGVYNEQFF. DNA of the CDR3: TGCAGTGCTAGAGATATGCCCAGGGAGGGCGTCTACAATGAGCAGTTCTTC.